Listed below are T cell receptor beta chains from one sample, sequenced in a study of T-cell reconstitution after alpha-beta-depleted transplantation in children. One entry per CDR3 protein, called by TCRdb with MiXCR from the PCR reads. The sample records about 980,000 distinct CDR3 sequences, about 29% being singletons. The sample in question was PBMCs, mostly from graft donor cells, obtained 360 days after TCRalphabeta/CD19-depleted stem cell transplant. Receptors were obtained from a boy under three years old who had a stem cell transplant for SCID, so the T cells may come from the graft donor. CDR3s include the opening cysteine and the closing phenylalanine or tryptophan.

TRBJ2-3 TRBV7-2 CASSRGTSGGKAQYF
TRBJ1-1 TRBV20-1 CSARSPFGGTEAFF
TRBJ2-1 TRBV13 CASRREMTSGRGNEQFF
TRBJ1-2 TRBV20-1 CSARETSGAFYGYTF
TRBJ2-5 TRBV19 CASSPGLVVETQYF
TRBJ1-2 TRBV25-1 CASSPGPSYGYTF
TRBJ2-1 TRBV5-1 CASSPLGLAGGFGNEQFF
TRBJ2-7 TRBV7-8 CASSLIDREGYEQYF
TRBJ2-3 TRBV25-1 CASAIGSTDTQYF
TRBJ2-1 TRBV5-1 CASTASPSYNEQFF
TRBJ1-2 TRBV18 CASSPSGRNGYTF
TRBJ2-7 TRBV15 CATSRTLRGIYEQYF
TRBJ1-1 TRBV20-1 CSAPRGTGLTEAFF
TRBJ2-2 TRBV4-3 CASSQDPGSEGAGELFF
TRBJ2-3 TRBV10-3 CAIRVGVGVTDTQYF
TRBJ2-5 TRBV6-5 CASSFSGNGETQYF
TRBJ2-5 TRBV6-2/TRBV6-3 CASSLGAYQETQYF
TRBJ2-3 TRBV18 CASSEKDTQYF
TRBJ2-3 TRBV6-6 CASSHTRRDRQYF
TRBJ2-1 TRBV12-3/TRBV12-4 CASSRVSWEQFF
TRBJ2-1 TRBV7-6 CASTVGKSGSSSYNEQFF
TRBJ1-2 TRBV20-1 CSATEDNYGYTF
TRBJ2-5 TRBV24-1 CATSEGGQETQYF
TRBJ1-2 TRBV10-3 CAIRPALDRVDGYTF
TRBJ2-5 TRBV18 CASSPRTGGGETQYF
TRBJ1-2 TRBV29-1 CSVDRGGYTF
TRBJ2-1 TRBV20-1 CSAKSRTNEQFF
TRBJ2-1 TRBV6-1 CASTPGQGARNEQFF
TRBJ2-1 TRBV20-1 CCAREVAGGNYNEQFF
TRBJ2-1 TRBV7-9 CASSEGLSYNEQFF
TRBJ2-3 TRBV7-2 CASSLLGRGASTDTQYF
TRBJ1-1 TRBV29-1 CSVGQGVTEAFF
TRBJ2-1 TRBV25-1 CASSEWDASSYNEQFF
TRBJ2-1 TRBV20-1 CSARGDRDRVDEQFF
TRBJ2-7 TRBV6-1 CASSPLAGGTYEQYF
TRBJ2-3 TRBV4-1 CASSQEGGGGTDTQYF